A single T cell receptor beta chain is shown here with its context. The sample originates from a study of technical replicates of blood from a few donors. CDR3 length equals 16 residues. Trimming at V came to 2 bases and at J to 6 bases, leaving 7 bases not matched to a gene. Germline V lookup: CDR1 MNHNS, CDR2 SASEGT. This table comes from immunoSEQ multiplex PCR, and its TCRdb copy is limited to in-frame clones, with some not included. The sample has under 80,000 clones, 90% to 95% seen once. The chain uses TRBV6-1 and TRBJ2-2; 9 bases agree with TRBD1. The receptor comes from a human donor in good health. Sequenced sample: T cells isolated from PBMCs. The CDR3 DNA follows: TGTGCCAGCAGTGAACCTGGGACAGGGCGCGCCGGGGAGCTGTTTTTT. Protein sequence: CASSEPGTGRAGELFF.